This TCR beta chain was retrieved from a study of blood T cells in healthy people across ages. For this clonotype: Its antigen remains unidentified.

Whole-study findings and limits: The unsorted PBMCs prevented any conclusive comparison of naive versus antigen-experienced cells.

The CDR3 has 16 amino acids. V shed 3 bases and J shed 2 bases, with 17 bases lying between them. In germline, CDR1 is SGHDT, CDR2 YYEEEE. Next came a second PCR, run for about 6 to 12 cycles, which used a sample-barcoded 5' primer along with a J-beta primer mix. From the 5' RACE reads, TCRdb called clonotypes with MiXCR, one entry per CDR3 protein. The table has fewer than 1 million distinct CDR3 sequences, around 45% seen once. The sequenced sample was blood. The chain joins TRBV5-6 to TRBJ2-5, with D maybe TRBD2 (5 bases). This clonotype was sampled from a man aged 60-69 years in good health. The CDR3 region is CASSSNAGLRQETQYF. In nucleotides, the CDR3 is TGTGCCAGCAGCTCGAATGCCGGACTGAGACAAGAGACCCAGTACTTC.